Presented here are 21 T cell receptor beta chains from one specimen sequenced in a study of beta chain features in type 1 diabetes. Of the isolated RNA, all was reverse transcribed, and so the sequenced material was expressed TCRB transcripts. This table comes from immunoSEQ multiplex PCR, and its TCRdb copy is limited to in-frame clones, with some not included. The sample has 200,000 to 250,000 clones; roughly a tenth are singletons. Sequencing was carried out using central memory CD4+ T cells from blood. Receptors originate from a young man in good health.

In its sample, this clone was seen a few times. The V and J genes are TRBV4-2 and TRBJ2-7; TRBD2 matches 14 bases. This CDR3 comprises 17 residues. V lost 4 bases, J lost 2 bases, and 7 bases stayed unmatched. Per germline, CDR1 LGHNA and CDR2 YNFKEQ. The CDR3 bases are TGTGCCAGCAGCCTCCGATCGGGACTAGCGGGAGCCTACGAGCAGTACTTC. This translates into CASSLRSGLAGAYEQYF.

V is TRBV7-9 and J is TRBJ2-3; no firm D call. This CDR3 has 12 amino acids. The germline V and J ends were trimmed by 6 bases and 7 bases, with 11 bases remaining between them. Per the germline V gene, CDR1 is SEHNR and CDR2 is FQNEAQ (reference sequence). The DNA for the CDR3 is TGTGCCAGCAGGCTAGAGGTGCATACGCAGTATTTT. As protein: CASRLEVHTQYF.

The table lists this clone with a few counts. The chain employs TRBV19 and TRBJ1-1; D might be TRBD1 (6 bases). In germline, CDR1 is LNHDA, CDR2 SQIVND (reference sequence). This CDR3 region has 17 residues. Trimming left V 3 bases short and J 0 bases short, with 17 bases between. CDR3 sequence (DNA): TGTGCCAGTAGTATTCGGGGGACACCGACCCTGAACACTGAAGCTTTCTTT. Residues: CASSIRGTPTLNTEAFF.

This sequence joins TRBV6-5 and TRBJ1-1; D remains ambiguous. V was cut by 5 bases and J by 7 bases, with 11 bases left in between. CDR1 MNHEY and CDR2 SVGAGI come from the germline V gene. This CDR3 region has 12 residues. Here the CDR3 DNA reads TGTGCCAGCAGTCCCGTCTGGGGTGAAGCTTTCTTT. Its protein product is CASSPVWGEAFF.

Ten or more counts support this clone. The chain uses TRBV5-1 and TRBJ2-1; 7 nucleotides match TRBD1. The CDR3 spans 15 residues. The V gene's germline CDR1 is SGHRS and CDR2 YFSETQ. V was clipped by 0 bases and J by 7 bases; unmatched bases: 7. This CDR3 reads CASSLGQGSRNEQFF. In DNA, the CDR3 is TGCGCCAGCAGCTTGGGACAGGGTTCCCGTAATGAGCAGTTCTTC.

The chain recombines TRBV6-5 with TRBJ2-3; maybe TRBD1 (5 bases). The CDR3 runs to 15 residues. Trimming shortened V by 6 bases and J by 7 bases, and 20 bases separated the two germline ends. Germline values: CDR1 MNHEY, CDR2 SVGAGI. This chain's CDR3 is CASSKAGQFPNTQYF. CDR3 nucleotide sequence: TGTGCCAGCAGCAAAGCAGGGCAGTTTCCAAATACGCAGTATTTT.

This clone was observed a few times. The genes are TRBV5-8 and TRBJ2-1; TRBD1 matches at 11 bases. CDR1 is SGHTS and CDR2 is YDEGEE in the germline V gene. The V and J ends lost 4 bases and 5 bases, in that order; junction bases with no gene match: 5. The CDR3 covers 15 residues. CDR3 residues: CASSPGQGENNEQFF. The CDR3, as DNA: TGTGCCAGCAGCCCGGGACAGGGGGAGAACAATGAGCAGTTCTTC.

This clone was counted at least ten times. The V gene is TRBV25-1, the J gene TRBJ2-6; D possibly corresponds to TRBD1 (5 bases). In germline, CDR1 is MGHDK, CDR2 SYGVNS. V was clipped by 3 bases and J by 0 bases, with 9 bases between them. This CDR3 is built from 16 residues. CDR3 residues: CASSDRAFSGANVLTF. The CDR3 DNA reads as TGTGCCAGCAGTGACAGGGCTTTCTCTGGGGCCAACGTCCTGACTTTC.

This clone has only a few counts. The chain links TRBV6-6 to TRBJ2-5; D ambiguous. Germline CDR1 and CDR2: MNHNY and SVGAGI (reference sequence). There are 11 residues in the CDR3. V was clipped by 1 base and J by 5 bases, with 2 bases between them. The CDR3 DNA is TGTGCCAGCAGTTACTTCGAGACCCAGTACTTC. Residues: CASSYFETQYF.

This clone was seen a handful of times. V and J are TRBV10-3 and TRBJ2-3, with 7 bases lining up with TRBD1. V gave up 9 bases and J gave up 2 bases; unmatched junction bases: 8. CDR3 length: 14 amino acids. CDR1 ENHRY and CDR2 SYGVKD come from the germline V gene. The CDR3 is CAMRQGFLTDTQYF. CDR3 sequence (DNA): TGTGCCATGAGACAGGGTTTTCTCACAGATACGCAGTATTTT.

This clone was counted a few times. The chain is built from TRBV29-1 and TRBJ2-7, with D perhaps given as TRBD1 or TRBD2 (5 bases each). Germline lookup yields CDR1 SQVTM and CDR2 ANQGSEA. V was trimmed by 2 bases and J by 2 bases, leaving 13 bases between them. The CDR3 has 14 amino acids. CDR3 sequence (DNA): TGCAGCGTTGAATCGGGACGGGGAGCCTACGAGCAGTACTTC. Encoded protein: CSVESGRGAYEQYF.

The V and J genes are TRBV15 and TRBJ2-1, with 11 bases matching TRBD2. The CDR3 totals 16 residues. Per germline, CDR1 LNHNV and CDR2 YYDKDF (reference sequence). After removal of 3 bases from V and 5 bases from J, the junction contained 6 bases not matched to a gene. The CDR3 reads CATSRFSGRGHNEQFF. The CDR3 DNA sequence: TGTGCCACCAGCAGGTTTAGCGGGAGGGGCCACAATGAGCAGTTCTTC.

This chain links TRBV9 with TRBJ1-1; D not resolved. The CDR3 spans 13 residues. CDR1 is SGDLS and CDR2 is YYNGEE in the germline V gene. Trimming cost V 3 bases and J 1 base, with 7 bases left between them. The CDR3 sequence: CASSDTRNTEAFF. The CDR3 DNA sequence: TGTGCCAGCAGCGATACCAGGAACACTGAAGCTTTCTTT.

The chain has TRBV19 and TRBJ2-7; tentatively, D is TRBD1 (5 bases). CDR3 length: 13 residues. Per the germline V gene, CDR1 is LNHDA and CDR2 is SQIVND (reference sequence). Trimming took off 6 bases at V and 0 bases at J, with 9 bases between the two ends. For the CDR3, the DNA is TGTGCCAGTAGGGACATAGACTCCTACGAGCAGTACTTC. Translating gives CASRDIDSYEQYF.

CDR3 sequence (DNA): TGTGCCAGCAGCTTAGAGAGGACCCATTCGCACACCTTC. This codes for CASSLERTHSHTF. J is TRBJ1-2 and V is TRBV7-7; D call uncertain. This CDR3 has 13 residues. Per the germline V gene, CDR1 is SSHAT and CDR2 is FNYEAQ (reference sequence). Trimming took off 1 base at V and 12 bases at J, with 15 bases between the two ends.

This clone was seen only a few times. The chain is built from TRBV30 and TRBJ1-2; D remains unclear. CDR3 length: 13 amino acids. V dropped 0 bases and J dropped 1 base, with 6 bases sitting between them. Germline V CDR1 and CDR2: GTSNPN, SVGIG (reference sequence). The CDR3: CAWSVRHNYGYTF. The DNA of the CDR3 is TGTGCCTGGAGTGTACGGCATAACTATGGCTACACCTTC. Full variable domain (missing parts from reference TRBV30 and TRBJ1-2): SQTIHQWPATLVQPVGSPLSLECTVEGTSNPNLYWYRQAAGRGLQLLFYSVGIGQISSEVPQNLSASRPQDRQFILSSKKLLLSDSGFYLCAWSVRHNYGYTFGSGTRLTVV.

The chain is built from TRBV29-1 and TRBJ2-5; 8 bases map to TRBD1. With V trimmed by 7 bases and J by 3 bases, 10 bases remained unmatched. The CDR3 length is 14 residues. From germline, CDR1 is SQVTM and CDR2 ANQGSEA. CDR3 amino acids: CSALNTGGEETQYF. The CDR3 DNA reads as TGCAGCGCATTGAATACAGGGGGAGAAGAGACCCAGTACTTC.

This chain links TRBV7-9 with TRBJ1-1, with 7 bases aligning to TRBD1. CDR1 SEHNR and CDR2 FQNEAQ come from the germline V gene (reference sequence). V lost 10 bases to trimming and J lost 1 base; unmatched junction nucleotides: 6. This CDR3 has 13 residues. DNA for the CDR3: TGTGCCACCAACAGGGGCACGAACACTGAAGCTTTCTTT. Translating gives CATNRGTNTEAFF.

This chain links TRBV7-9 with TRBJ1-2; no clear D gene. Germline values: CDR1 SEHNR, CDR2 FQNEAQ (reference sequence). Trimming cost V 0 bases and J 7 bases, with 9 bases left between them. This CDR3 has 13 amino acids. In nucleotides, the CDR3 is TGTGCCAGCAGCTTAGCGCTGGGGTTTGGCTACACCTTC. As protein: CASSLALGFGYTF.

The chain carries TRBV14 and TRBJ2-1, with 7 bases lining up with TRBD2. The germline V gene encodes CDR1 SGHDN and CDR2 FVKESK. V lost 4 bases, J lost 0 bases, and 6 bases stayed unmatched. The CDR3 contains 16 residues. The CDR3 is CASSPLAPSSYNEQFF. CDR3 DNA: TGTGCCAGCAGCCCACTAGCGCCGAGCTCCTACAATGAGCAGTTCTTC.

V is TRBV6-1 and J is TRBJ2-1; D call uncertain. From germline, CDR1 is MNHNS and CDR2 SASEGT. There are 12 residues in the CDR3. V was pared by 6 bases and J by 7 bases, with 10 bases between. CDR3 coding DNA: TGTGCCAGCAGCCTAATGAGAAATGAGCAGTTCTTC. This translates into CASSLMRNEQFF.